This entry concerns a single T cell receptor (beta chain). The antigen is undetermined. The sample is drawn from a study of T cell responses to AZD1222 COVID-19 vaccine. In germline, CDR1 is MGHDK, CDR2 SYGVNS. Trimming cost V 2 bases and J 7 bases, with 14 bases left between them. The CDR3 is made up of 14 amino acids. Study-level points and caveats: Among spike-specific TCRs, nearly half reportedly target unmutated variant regions. Only 5 to 7 AZD1222 recipients were seropositive at baseline.

Produced via immunoSEQ multiplex PCR; TCRdb's table is partial and in-frame only. The sample lists roughly 130,000 clones, over 85% occurring once. The starting material was peripheral blood, obtained 28 days after the second AZD1222 dose. The chain combines TRBV25-1 with TRBJ1-2; D remains unclear. The sequence came from an adult who received the AZD1222 COVID-19 vaccine. The CDR3 sequence is CASSEGGSVVGYTF. The CDR3 bases are TGTGCCAGCAGTGAAGGAGGGTCCGTGGTTGGCTACACCTTC.